The 24 T cell receptor beta chains presented below share a single source sample, sequenced in a study of CD8+ T cells in alopecia areata. Treatment denoted: oral pan-JAK inhibitor, 5-10 mg twice daily. Extraction and reverse transcription of RNA yielded cDNA as the sequencing template. The protocol was immunoSEQ multiplex PCR, while the TCRdb copy is restricted to in-frame clones and leaves out a portion. The sample records roughly 200,000 clones, 60% being singletons. The sequences come from CD4+ T cells sorted from blood, collected at week 4, from a patient treated with tofacitinib. These receptors originate from a human donor with alopecia areata.

CDR3 sequence: CSVTGTDSTEAFF. In DNA form, the CDR3 reads TGCAGCGTGACCGGGACAGATTCGACTGAAGCTTTCTTT. The chain couples TRBV29-1 to TRBJ1-1; the match to TRBD1 covers 7 bases. This CDR3 has 13 amino acids. With V trimmed by 6 bases and J by 5 bases, 9 bases remained unmatched. Germline loops: CDR1 SQVTM, CDR2 ANQGSEA.

This chain connects TRBV5-4 to TRBJ2-7, with TRBD2 matching 8 bases. The germline V gene has CDR1 SGHNT and CDR2 YYREEE (reference sequence). The CDR3 has 13 amino acids. V lost 4 bases, J lost 5 bases, and 5 bases stayed unmatched. CDR3 in DNA: TGTGCCAGCAGCCCCCGGGGGGGAGACGAGCAGTACTTC. It is translated as CASSPRGGDEQYF.

The gene calls are TRBV20-1 and TRBJ2-7; D gene uncertain. V shed 3 bases and J shed 1 base, with 4 bases lying between them. This CDR3 is 11 amino acids long. CDR1 and CDR2 from the germline V gene are DFQATT and SNEGSKA (reference sequence). The CDR3 sequence is CSASNSYEQYF. CDR3 DNA: TGCAGTGCTAGTAATTCCTACGAGCAGTACTTC.

V usage is TRBV4-2 and J usage is TRBJ2-2; D gene unclear. Germline lookup yields CDR1 LGHNA and CDR2 YNFKEQ. V was pared by 0 bases and J by 6 bases, with 11 bases between. CDR3 length: 15 amino acids. As DNA, the CDR3 is TGTGCCAGCAGCCAAGATCCCACCGTGCCCGGGGAGCTGTTTTTT. This codes for CASSQDPTVPGELFF.

This clone has a count of ten or more. V gene TRBV7-9 combines with J gene TRBJ2-7; the D gene could be TRBD1 or TRBD2 (5 bases each). The CDR3 spans 14 residues. Germline V gene data show CDR1 as SEHNR and CDR2 as FQNEAQ (reference sequence). Trimming left V 5 bases short and J 5 bases short, with 16 bases between. The CDR3 DNA reads TGTGCCAGCAGCCCACGGTCCGGGGCCGACGAGCAGTACTTC. Translated: CASSPRSGADEQYF. Combining the CDR3 with reference TRBV7-9 and TRBJ2-7 gives the whole variable domain DTGVSQNPRHKITKRGQNVTFRCDPISEHNRLYWYRQTLGQGPEFLTYFQNEAQLEKSRLLSDRFSAERPKGSFSTLEIQRTEQGDSAMYLCASSPRSGADEQYFGPGTRLTVT.

This clone came up a few times. V usage is TRBV7-9 and J usage is TRBJ2-1; 8 positions agree with TRBD1. J gave up 7 bases and V 5 bases, and 10 bases lay outside the gene matches. CDR3 length equals 15 residues. The germline CDR1 and CDR2 sequences are SEHNR and FQNEAQ (reference sequence). The DNA for the CDR3 is TGTGCCAGCAGCCGGGGACAGGCTTTAAGGAATGAGCAGTTCTTC. Translation: CASSRGQALRNEQFF.

In DNA form, the CDR3 reads TGTGCCAGCAGACCAGGGATTGGGGAAAAACTGTTTTTT. Amino acids: CASRPGIGEKLFF. This rearrangement joins TRBV2 to TRBJ1-4, with D tentatively TRBD1 (5 bases). Germline-derived CDR1 and CDR2 are SNHLY and FYNNEI. This CDR3 has 13 residues. With 6 bases removed from V and 8 bases from J, the gap between germline ends came to 13 bases.

The chain carries TRBV7-8 and TRBJ2-2; D not resolved. Germline lookup yields CDR1 SGHVS and CDR2 FQNEAQ. V gave up 2 bases and J gave up 2 bases, with 6 bases separating them. This CDR3 comprises 14 residues. Here the CDR3 DNA reads TGTGCCAGCAGCTTAAGTGGTAACACCGGGGAGCTGTTTTTT. Residues: CASSLSGNTGELFF.

The chain uses TRBV29-1 and TRBJ2-1; a possible D gene is TRBD2 (5 bases). Looked up from germline, CDR1 is SQVTM and CDR2 is ANQGSEA. V dropped 5 bases and J dropped 6 bases, with 17 bases sitting between them. This CDR3 spans 14 amino acids. The DNA for the CDR3 is TGCAGCGTTCTCGCGGTAGGGAGTTCCAATGAGCAGTTCTTC. This translates into CSVLAVGSSNEQFF.

This clone was recorded a few times. The same CDR3 arises from other DNA sequences in this sample as well. This sequence joins TRBV7-9 and TRBJ2-5; 7 bases map to TRBD1. Germline-derived CDR1 and CDR2 are SEHNR and FQNEAQ (reference sequence). V dropped 5 bases and J dropped 5; count of bases not matched to a gene: 5. This CDR3 has 13 residues. The CDR3 loop reads CASSRDSGETQYF. The CDR3 region has the DNA TGTGCCAGCAGCCGGGACAGTGGGGAGACCCAGTACTTC.

The chain recombines TRBV30 with TRBJ2-7, with 11 bases that match TRBD1. CDR3 length: 16 amino acids. The V gene end was trimmed by 0 bases and the J gene end by 8 bases; junction bases not matched to a gene: 12. The germline CDR1 and CDR2 sequences are GTSNPN and SVGIG (reference sequence). DNA of the CDR3: TGTGCCTGGAGTGTACAACCCCGGACAGGGGGCCCCAAGCAGTACTTC. As protein: CAWSVQPRTGGPKQYF.

The rearrangement uses TRBV5-6 and TRBJ1-2; D gene ambiguous. Germline CDR1 SGHDT, CDR2 YYEEEE. The CDR3 is 14 residues long. Trimming removed 2 bases from V and 5 bases from J, with 13 bases in between. CDR3 sequence (DNA): TGTGCCAGCAGCTTCCCAGATTTACGGTATGGCTACACCTTC. It translates to CASSFPDLRYGYTF.

V and J are TRBV6-1 and TRBJ1-2; no reliable D call. The CDR3 runs 13 residues. V lost 11 bases and J lost 8, with 21 bases in between. Germline CDR1 is MNHNS and CDR2 is SASEGT. CDR3 region: CALFRGQLGGYTF. The CDR3 DNA is TGTGCCCTCTTCAGAGGGCAGCTGGGCGGCTACACCTTC.

The sample holds a few counts of this clone. The V gene is TRBV4-2, the J gene TRBJ1-2; 9 bases agree with TRBD1. The CDR3 is made up of 17 amino acids. V was pared by 0 bases and J by 3 bases, with 8 bases of the junction left unmatched. Germline CDR1 is LGHNA and CDR2 is YNFKEQ. CDR3 DNA: TGTGCCAGCAGCCAAGATCAACGGACAGGGGAGGACTATGGCTACACCTTC. Its protein product is CASSQDQRTGEDYGYTF.

The chain recombines TRBV28 with TRBJ1-2; 7 bases are shared with TRBD1. Trimming at V came to 5 bases and at J to 4 bases, leaving 10 bases not matched to a gene. Germline V gives CDR1 MDHEN, CDR2 SYDVKM. The CDR3 covers 15 residues. CDR3 amino acids: CASSTGTDSSYGYTF. As DNA, the CDR3 is TGTGCCAGCAGTACAGGGACAGACTCCAGCTATGGCTACACCTTC.

This chain connects TRBV29-1 to TRBJ1-4, with D unclear. V shed 0 bases and J shed 8 bases, with 10 bases lying between them. The CDR3 runs 13 residues. The germline CDR1 and CDR2 sequences are SQVTM and ANQGSEA. The CDR3 region is CSVEDLGQEKLFF. The CDR3 coding sequence is TGCAGCGTTGAAGATCTTGGTCAGGAAAAACTGTTTTTT. The whole variable domain, remainder taken from reference TRBV29-1 and TRBJ1-4, is SAVISQKPSRDICQRGTSLTIQCQVDSQVTMMFWYRQQPGQSLTLIATANQGSEATYESGFVIDKFPISRPNLTFSTLTVSNMSPEDSSIYLCSVEDLGQEKLFFGSGTQLSVL.

This clone was counted a few times. This rearrangement joins TRBV7-9 to TRBJ2-1; 12 bases are a match to TRBD2. V shed 3 bases, J shed 14 bases, and the junction held 2 bases outside the gene matches. CDR3 length: 12 residues. CDR1 and CDR2 (germline): SEHNR, FQNEAQ (reference sequence). CDR3 sequence: CASSFGLAGKFF. In nucleotides, the CDR3 is TGTGCCAGCAGCTTCGGACTAGCGGGGAAGTTCTTC.

This clone showed up just a few times. The chain uses TRBV7-9 and TRBJ1-1; D is uncertain. The CDR3 consists of 13 residues. The V end was cut by 1 base, the J end by 1 base, with 4 bases between. Germline loops: CDR1 SEHNR, CDR2 FQNEAQ (reference sequence). CDR3 in DNA: TGTGCCAGCAGCTTAGTAAGGAACACTGAAGCTTTCTTT. This sequence encodes CASSLVRNTEAFF.

This clone was counted only a few times. The chain employs TRBV29-1 and TRBJ2-3, with TRBD2 matching over 9 bases. The germline gives CDR1 SQVTM, CDR2 ANQGSEA. The CDR3 extends over 14 amino acids. V was clipped by 7 bases and J by 4 bases; unmatched bases: 9. Written as DNA, the CDR3 is TGCAGCGCGTCGGGGCTAGCGGGGCCAGATACGCAGTATTTT. This sequence encodes CSASGLAGPDTQYF.

The chain combines TRBV5-6 with TRBJ1-5, with a tentative D call TRBD1 (5 bases). Trimming stripped 0 bases from V and 7 bases from J, with 11 bases between. This CDR3 has 14 amino acids. Germline V gene lookup returns CDR1 SGHDT and CDR2 YYEEEE. The CDR3 region has the DNA TGTGCCAGCAGCTTGGGAGGGGTAGTACAGCCCCAGCATTTT. Translated: CASSLGGVVQPQHF.

Only a few counts were recorded for this clone. The rearrangement links TRBV2 to TRBJ2-3, with 8 bases aligning to TRBD1. V dropped 6 bases and J dropped 3; count of bases not matched to a gene: 8. Germline CDR1 is SNHLY and CDR2 is FYNNEI. The CDR3 loop spans 15 amino acids. CDR3 in amino acids: CASRLRTGLTDTQYF. CDR3 nucleotide sequence: TGTGCCAGCAGACTCAGGACAGGGCTAACAGATACGCAGTATTTT.

The rearrangement joins TRBV14 to TRBJ1-1, with no clear D. The V end was cut by 4 bases, the J end by 1 base, with 7 bases between. Germline lookup yields CDR1 SGHDN and CDR2 FVKESK. CDR3 size: 13 residues. The CDR3 DNA is TGTGCCAGCAGCCGGTCAGAGAACACTGAAGCTTTCTTT. Amino acids: CASSRSENTEAFF.

This rearrangement joins TRBV5-1 to TRBJ2-5; maybe TRBD1 (5 bases). CDR1 SGHRS and CDR2 YFSETQ come from the germline V gene. This CDR3 has 16 amino acids. The germline V and J ends were trimmed by 0 bases and 5 bases, with 17 bases remaining between them. The CDR3 region has the DNA TGCGCCAGCAGCTTGGCGGCAGGGTCCACTCAGGAGACCCAGTACTTC. This sequence encodes CASSLAAGSTQETQYF.

There are a few counts of this clone. The same CDR3 is also encoded by other DNA sequences in this sample. J is TRBJ2-6 and V is TRBV19, with a tentative D call TRBD1 (5 bases). V was cut by 5 bases and J by 4 bases, with 12 bases left in between. The germline V gene has CDR1 LNHDA and CDR2 SQIVND (reference sequence). CDR3 length: 15 residues. CDR3 nucleotide sequence: TGTGCCAGTAGTCCAACAGGTCCGGGGGCCAACGTCCTGACTTTC. Amino acid sequence: CASSPTGPGANVLTF.